A selection of T cell receptor beta chains follows, all from one sample in a study of blood T cell repertoires in COVID-19. Measured with immunoSEQ multiplex PCR; TCRdb has only the in-frame clones, and not every one. The table has 150,000 to 190,000 clones, approximately 86% seen once. Material for sequencing was peripheral blood. These receptors all come from a woman aged 70-85 years with acute or convalescent COVID-19. Each CDR3 is given with its conserved first and last residue. The order of the fields is D gene, J gene, clone size, V gene, CDR3 DNA, CDR3 protein. The D gene is left open where the match is weak. Some rows have no size entry. The others give once, few or many, or a class for an expanded clone.

>NA|TRBJ1-1|few|TRBV18
TGTGCCAGCTCACCCCGAGGGTCAGAAGCTTTCTTT
CASSPRGSEAFF
>NA|TRBJ1-1|NA|TRBV28
TGTGCCAGCAGTTTCACAGGGGAAGCTTTCTTT
CASSFTGEAFF
>NA|TRBJ1-1|NA|TRBV5-6
TGTGCCAGCACCTCGAGTACTGAAGCTTTCTTT
CASTSSTEAFF
>TRBD1|TRBJ1-1|few|TRBV7-9
TGTGCCAGCAGCTTAAGTGACAGGGGCGTTTTGGGGGCTTTCTTT
CASSLSDRGVLGAFF
>NA|TRBJ1-6|NA|TRBV7-7
TGTGCTAGCAGCTTATCAAGGGGCTCACCCCTCCACTTT
CASSLSRGSPLHF
>TRBD1|TRBJ1-1|NA|TRBV29-1
TGCAGCGGTCACCGGGACAGGGGGCCCCTGAACACTGAAGCTTTCTTT
CSGHRDRGPLNTEAFF
>TRBD1|TRBJ1-5|NA|TRBV20-1
TGCAGTGCTAGTTTAAGGGGGCGGGACAATCAGCCCCAGCATTTT
CSASLRGRDNQPQHF
>NA|TRBJ2-1|NA|TRBV27
TGTGCCAGCAGTTCTCGACTAGTAAGGGACGATGAGCAGTTCTTC
CASSSRLVRDDEQFF
>NA|TRBJ1-6|NA|TRBV18
TGTGCCAGCTCATCGGTCCTTCGGGATTCACCCCTCCACTTT
CASSSVLRDSPLHF
>NA|TRBJ1-1|NA|TRBV29-1
TGCAGCTCCAGGGACACCGGCAACACTGAAGCTTTCTTT
CSSRDTGNTEAFF
>NA|TRBJ1-2|NA|TRBV5-1
TGCGCCAGCAGCTTGGGACAGCCTTATGGCTACACCTTC
CASSLGQPYGYTF
>TRBD1|TRBJ2-7|NA|TRBV6-5
TGTGCCAGCAGTTACTCCGGGACAGTTCATTACGAGCAGTACTTC
CASSYSGTVHYEQYF
>NA|TRBJ1-2|NA|TRBV11-2
TGTGCCAGCAGCTTAGGACCAGGGTATGGCTACACCTTC
CASSLGPGYGYTF
>NA|TRBJ1-5|NA|TRBV2
TGTGCCAGCAGTACCAGGGGCCTAACCATTAATCAGCCCCAGCATTTT
CASSTRGLTINQPQHF
>TRBD1|TRBJ1-3|few|TRBV7-2
TGTGCCAGCAGCCCGGACAGGGGAGGGAGAAACACCATATATTTT
CASSPDRGGRNTIYF
>TRBD2|TRBJ2-2|NA|TRBV15
TGTGCCACCAGACTAGCGGGGGGGGTCACCGGGGAGCTGTTTTTT
CATRLAGGVTGELFF
>TRBD2|TRBJ2-3|NA|TRBV4-2
TGTGCCAGCAGCCAAGAATTAGCGGGGGAAACAGATACGCAGTATTTT
CASSQELAGETDTQYF
>NA|TRBJ1-6|NA|TRBV5-1
TGCGCCAGCAGCGGAGACGGTAATTCACCCCTCCACTTT
CASSGDGNSPLHF
>NA|TRBJ1-1|NA|TRBV6-2/TRBV6-3
TGTGCCAGCAGTTACAGCGTGAACACTGAAGCTTTCTTT
CASSYSVNTEAFF
>NA|TRBJ1-2|NA|TRBV27
TGTGCCAGCAGTTTAGGCGGGCCTAACTATGGCTACACCTTC
CASSLGGPNYGYTF
>NA|TRBJ2-7|NA|TRBV3-1/TRBV3-2
TGTGCCAGCAGCCAAGGGTTGCGGGGGCTCTACGAGCAGTACTTC
CASSQGLRGLYEQYF
>NA|TRBJ1-1|NA|TRBV18
TGTGCCAGCTCACCAGAGGGGGGGCTCGGCACTGAAGCTTTCTTT
CASSPEGGLGTEAFF
>NA|TRBJ1-2|NA|TRBV2
TGTGCCAGCGGCGCCCGGGGGGCGCAGGATGGCTACACCTTC
CASGARGAQDGYTF
>NA|TRBJ1-6|NA|TRBV2
TGTGCCAGCAGTGCTCGCAGTCTGGATAATTCACCCCTCCACTTT
CASSARSLDNSPLHF
>NA|TRBJ1-5|NA|TRBV5-6
TGTGCCAGCAGCCTCACCGGGAATCGTCAGCCCCAGCATTTT
CASSLTGNRQPQHF
>NA|TRBJ1-1|NA|TRBV7-8
TGTGCCAGCAGCCCAAGTGCCAGGGCTTTCTTT
CASSPSARAFF
>TRBD1|TRBJ1-5|NA|TRBV16
TGTGCCAGCAGCCTGGGCGGAGGGGGCCCTCAGCCCCAGCATTTT
CASSLGGGGPQPQHF
>NA|TRBJ1-2|NA|TRBV28
TGTGCCAGCGCCTACCCGGGCAGGGGAACAAGCGGCTACACCTTC
CASAYPGRGTSGYTF
>TRBD1|TRBJ2-7|NA|TRBV6-5
TGTGCCATTGGGACAGGAACCTCCTACGAGCAGTACTTC
CAIGTGTSYEQYF
>NA|TRBJ1-2|NA|TRBV29-1
TGCAGCGTTGAGGCAGGATCCCTCCCTGGTCGGGGCTACACCTTC
CSVEAGSLPGRGYTF
>TRBD1|TRBJ2-1|NA|TRBV13
TGTGCCAGCAGCTTGGACAGGAATGAGCAGTTCTTC
CASSLDRNEQFF
>TRBD1|TRBJ2-3|NA|TRBV19
TGTGCCAGTAGCAAGGGACAGACGTATAGCACAGATACGCAGTATTTT
CASSKGQTYSTDTQYF
>NA|TRBJ2-3|NA|TRBV13
TGTGCCAGCAGCTTAAGGGGGGGGGCCGAAGATACGCAGTATTTT
CASSLRGGAEDTQYF
>TRBD1|TRBJ1-5|NA|TRBV7-2
TGTGCCAGCAGCTCAGGGGACAGGATAAATCAGCCCCAGCATTTT
CASSSGDRINQPQHF
>NA|TRBJ2-5|NA|TRBV6-5
TGTGCCAGCAGTTACTCTGCGGGTGAACAAGAGACCCAGTACTTC
CASSYSAGEQETQYF
>NA|TRBJ1-2|NA|TRBV3-1/TRBV3-2
TGTGCCAGCAGCCGCGACAATCCTAACTATGGCTACACCTTC
CASSRDNPNYGYTF
>TRBD2|TRBJ2-1|NA|TRBV12-5
TGTGCTAGTGGTTTGCTCGGCGGGGGGCGCAACAATGAGCAGTTCTTC
CASGLLGGGRNNEQFF
>NA|TRBJ1-1|few|TRBV3-1/TRBV3-2
TGTGCCAGCAGCCAAGATCCGGGGAACACTGAAGCTTTCTTT
CASSQDPGNTEAFF
>NA|TRBJ1-1|once|TRBV6-2/TRBV6-3
TGTGCCAGCAGTTACCTTACGATCAGGGAGGACACTGAAGCTTTCTTT
CASSYLTIREDTEAFF
>TRBD1|TRBJ1-4|NA|TRBV5-5
TGTGCCAGCAGCTTAGCCGGGACAGGGGATGAAAAACTGTTTTTT
CASSLAGTGDEKLFF
>NA|TRBJ1-2|few|TRBV7-3
TGTGCCAGCAGCTTAACGGGGGCAGGTGGAGGCTACACCTTC
CASSLTGAGGGYTF
>NA|TRBJ1-6|NA|TRBV7-9
TGTGCCAGCAGCTTAGATTCCGGCAGGGTTAATTCACCCCTCCACTTT
CASSLDSGRVNSPLHF
>TRBD1|TRBJ1-5|NA|TRBV19
TGTGCCAGCAGGGGACAGGGAATGAATCAGCCCCAGCATTTT
CASRGQGMNQPQHF
>NA|TRBJ1-2|NA|TRBV3-1/TRBV3-2
TGTGCCAGCAGCCACCGGACACTGACCTATGGCTACACCTTC
CASSHRTLTYGYTF
>TRBD1|TRBJ1-1|NA|TRBV6-2/TRBV6-3
TGTGCCAGCAGTTACTCCCTCAGGGGGCGCACTGAAGCTTTCTTT
CASSYSLRGRTEAFF
>TRBD1|TRBJ1-5|few|TRBV28
TGTGCCAGCAGTTTCTTTGGGACAGGGAGCCATCAGCCCCAGCATTTT
CASSFFGTGSHQPQHF
>NA|TRBJ2-7|NA|TRBV6-6
TGTGCCAGCAGTCCCTCCACCCTACACAGGGGCGGGGTCCACGAGCAGTACTTC
CASSPSTLHRGGVHEQYF
>NA|TRBJ2-2|NA|TRBV6-6
TGTGCCAGCCGTGGGCAGGGCACCGGGGAGCTGTTTTTT
CASRGQGTGELFF
>NA|TRBJ1-4|NA|TRBV6-6
TGTGCCAGCAGTTCGCTACAACATGGGGGGGATGAAAAACTGTTTTTT
CASSSLQHGGDEKLFF
>NA|TRBJ1-2|NA|TRBV9
TGTGCCAGCAGCTCCCGGGTTGGCTACACCTTC
CASSSRVGYTF
>TRBD1|TRBJ2-1|NA|TRBV2
TGTGCCAGCAGGGCGTTCCGGGACAGGGTGGTCAATGAGCAGTTCTTC
CASRAFRDRVVNEQFF
>TRBD1|TRBJ1-1|once|TRBV7-8
TGTGCCAGCAGCCTAAGGGGACAGGCGGGCACTGAAGCTTTCTTT
CASSLRGQAGTEAFF
>TRBD1|TRBJ1-5|NA|TRBV18
TGTGCCAGCTCACCCTCCGACAGGGGAGACAATCAGCCCCAGCATTTT
CASSPSDRGDNQPQHF
>NA|TRBJ1-1|NA|TRBV6-5
TGTGCCAGCAGTAGAAAGCAGGGCGCTGAAGCTTTCTTT
CASSRKQGAEAFF